One and the same sample provided the 8 T cell receptor beta chains below, sequenced in a study of blood T cell repertoires in COVID-19. Data came from immunoSEQ multiplex PCR; TCRdb stores just in-frame clones and leaves some out. The sample comprises 100,000 to 150,000 clones, over 70% of which are singletons, and 3.8% rests with the top ten. The sequenced material came from peripheral blood. Receptor source: a woman in her 50s with acute or convalescent COVID-19.

This clone was seen a handful of times. The J gene is TRBJ1-5, the V gene TRBV7-2; 8 bases are a match to TRBD1. The CDR3 totals 16 residues. J lost 0 bases, V lost 4 bases, and 5 bases had no gene match. From germline, CDR1 is SGHTA and CDR2 FQGNSA. CDR3 nucleotides: TGTGCCAGCAGCTCCGGGACAGGCTATAGCAATCAGCCCCAGCATTTT. Translated: CASSSGTGYSNQPQHF.

The chain uses TRBV2 and TRBJ1-5; no firm D call. Trimming cost V 4 bases and J 6 bases, with 16 bases left between them. This CDR3 has 15 residues. Germline V CDR1 and CDR2: SNHLY, FYNNEI. For the CDR3, the DNA is TGTGCCAGCAGTGGGACCAGCGAGCGGCGTCAGCCCCAGCATTTT. Protein sequence: CASSGTSERRQPQHF.

The chain couples TRBV30 to TRBJ1-1, with 8 bases aligning to TRBD1. Trimming took 2 bases from V and 0 from J; bases not matched to a gene: 11. Germline V gene data show CDR1 as GTSNPN and CDR2 as SVGIG (reference sequence). The CDR3 runs to 17 residues. CDR3 coding DNA: TGTGCCTGGAGTTTTCGACAGGGGCGCCGAATGAACACTGAAGCTTTCTTT. This sequence encodes CAWSFRQGRRMNTEAFF.

The chain is built from TRBV30 and TRBJ1-1; D is possibly TRBD1 (5 bases). The CDR3 spans 13 residues. V lost 1 base to trimming and J lost 5 bases, with 11 bases between them. Germline-derived CDR1 and CDR2 are GTSNPN and SVGIG (reference sequence). Written as DNA, the CDR3 is TGTGCCTGGAGTGGGGGGGGAAGAACTGAAGCTTTCTTT. Its translation: CAWSGGGRTEAFF.

In this sample, this clone turned up once. The chain is built from TRBV5-1 and TRBJ1-2, with a possible D match to TRBD1 (5 bases). The CDR3 has 15 amino acids. V was clipped by 5 bases and J by 0 bases, with 14 bases between them. Per the germline V gene, CDR1 is SGHRS and CDR2 is YFSETQ. The CDR3 reads CASSPAGDPNYGYTF. The CDR3 DNA follows: TGCGCCAGCAGTCCTGCGGGGGACCCTAACTATGGCTACACCTTC.

The V call is TRBV9, the J call TRBJ2-1; 8 nucleotides agree with TRBD2. The CDR3 consists of 15 residues. CDR1 is SGDLS, CDR2 YYNGEE, per germline. With 0 bases clipped from V and 7 bases from J, the junction kept 6 bases outside the gene matches. The CDR3 region is CASSVAHGLANEQFF. In DNA form, the CDR3 reads TGTGCCAGCAGCGTAGCTCACGGACTAGCTAATGAGCAGTTCTTC.

The chain is built from TRBV5-1 and TRBJ2-2, with D perhaps matching TRBD1 (6 bases). Between the trimmed V and J ends, which lost 4 bases and 2 bases, there was a span of 12 bases. CDR3 length equals 15 residues. CDR1 and CDR2 (germline): SGHRS, YFSETQ. The CDR3 coding sequence is TGCGCCAGCAGCCCAGGACAGTTAAACACCGGGGAGCTGTTTTTT. This sequence encodes CASSPGQLNTGELFF.

This chain connects TRBV30 to TRBJ1-1; D unclear. V was pared by 3 bases and J by 6 bases, with 11 bases between. The CDR3 sequence is 12 residues long. The germline CDR1 and CDR2 sequences are GTSNPN and SVGIG (reference sequence). As DNA, the CDR3 is TGTGCCTGGAGGCGGCCGAGGGCTGAAGCTTTCTTT. Protein sequence: CAWRRPRAEAFF.